This T cell receptor beta chain is drawn from a study of cytomegalovirus exposure and HLA in healthy donors. 13 Jbeta primers and 60 Vbeta primers were used for the PCR. Profiled with immunoSEQ multiplex PCR; TCRdb holds only in-frame clones, not every one. Of about 190,000 clones listed, roughly 84% are singletons. This CDR3 region has 13 residues. CDR1 MNHNS and CDR2 SASEGT come from the germline V gene. The ends lost 11 bases at V and 1 base at J; junction bases unmatched: 7. The TCR sequence derives from a boy between 10 and 17 years old in good health and CMV-seronegative. Sequences were obtained from PBMCs. This chain links TRBV6-1 with TRBJ2-5, with TRBD2 identical over 7 bases. In DNA form, the CDR3 reads TGTGCCTGTGAGCGGGGCATCCAAGAGACCCAGTACTTC. Residues: CACERGIQETQYF.